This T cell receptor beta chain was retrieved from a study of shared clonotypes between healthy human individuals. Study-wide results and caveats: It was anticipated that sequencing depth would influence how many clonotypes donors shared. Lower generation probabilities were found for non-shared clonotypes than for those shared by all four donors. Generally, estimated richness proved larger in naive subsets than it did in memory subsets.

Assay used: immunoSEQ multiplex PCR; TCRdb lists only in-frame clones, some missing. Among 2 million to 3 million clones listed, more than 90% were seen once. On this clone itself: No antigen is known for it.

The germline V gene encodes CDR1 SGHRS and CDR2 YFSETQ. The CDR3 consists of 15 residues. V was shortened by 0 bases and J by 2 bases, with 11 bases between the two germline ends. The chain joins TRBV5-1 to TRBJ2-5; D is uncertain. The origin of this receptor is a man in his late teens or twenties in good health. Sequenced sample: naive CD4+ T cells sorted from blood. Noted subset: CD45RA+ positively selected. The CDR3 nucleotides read TGCGCCAGCAGCTTGGACGGACGGTCACAAGAGACCCAGTACTTC. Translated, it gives CASSLDGRSQETQYF.